The T cell receptor (beta chain) described here comes from a study of T cell responses to AZD1222 COVID-19 vaccine. Study results and caveats: Repertoires were sampled only after the peak T cell response. Baseline serostatus was positive in only five to seven AZD1222 recipients.

In regard to this clone: Antigen: not known.

V dropped 5 bases and J dropped 9; count of bases not matched to a gene: 4. Germline CDR1 is SGHRS and CDR2 is YFSETQ. The CDR3 has 12 residues. Data came from immunoSEQ multiplex PCR; TCRdb stores just in-frame clones and leaves some out. The repertoire holds about 150,000 clones, with 90% to 95% as singletons. The rearrangement links TRBV5-1 to TRBJ2-1, with TRBD1 matching over 8 bases. The sample was peripheral blood, taken 28 days after the second AZD1222 dose. The sequence was obtained from an adult who received the AZD1222 COVID-19 vaccine. This CDR3 is CASRLQGGEQFF. DNA for the CDR3: TGCGCCAGCAGGTTACAGGGGGGTGAGCAGTTCTTC.